The TCR beta chain under discussion was sequenced for a study of shared clonotypes between healthy human individuals. TCRdb's copy holds only in-frame clones and misses some; the assay was immunoSEQ multiplex PCR. The repertoire consists of 1.5 million to 2.5 million clones, with approximately 94% occurring once and the leading ten covering approximately 1%. The CDR3 extends over 14 amino acids. The germline V gene encodes CDR1 MNHEY and CDR2 SMNVEV (reference sequence). The V end lost 6 bases, the J end lost 7 bases, and 13 bases lay between the germline ends. CD45RO negativity and positive selection for CCR7 defined naive CD8 cells, a population that excluded terminally differentiated effector memory CD45RA+ cells.

The TCR comes from a man in his late teens or twenties in good health. What was sequenced was naive CD8+ T cells sorted from blood. The V and J genes are TRBV27 and TRBJ1-6; TRBD1 might be the D (5 bases). The DNA of the CDR3 is TGTGCCAGCAGGCTCGGGACGCTGAATTCACCCCTCCACTTT. Protein: CASRLGTLNSPLHF.